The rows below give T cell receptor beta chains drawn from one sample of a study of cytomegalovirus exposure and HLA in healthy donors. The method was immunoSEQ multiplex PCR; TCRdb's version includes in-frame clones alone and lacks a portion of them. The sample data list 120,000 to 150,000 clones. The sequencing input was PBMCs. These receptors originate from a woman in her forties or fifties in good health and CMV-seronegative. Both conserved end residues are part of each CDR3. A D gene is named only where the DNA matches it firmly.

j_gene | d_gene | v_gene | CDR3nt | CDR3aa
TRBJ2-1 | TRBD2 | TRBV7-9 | TGTGCCAGCAGCCCCTGGACTAGCGGGAGTAGATATGAGCAGTTCTTC | CASSPWTSGSRYEQFF
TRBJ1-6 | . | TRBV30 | TGTGCCGGGACCCCCGGTGCGGGGGGCAATTCACCCCTCCACTTT | CAGTPGAGGNSPLHF
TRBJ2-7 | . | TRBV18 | TGTGCCAGCTCAGGGCAGGGCTCCTACGAGCAGTACTTC | CASSGQGSYEQYF
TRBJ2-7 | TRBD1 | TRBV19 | TGTGCCAGCCGGGACAGGGGCCACGAGCAGTACTTC | CASRDRGHEQYF
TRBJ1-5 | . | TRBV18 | TGTGCCAGCTCACCCCCCGGTGATCAGCCCCAGCATTTT | CASSPPGDQPQHF
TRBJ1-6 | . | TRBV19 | TGTGCCAGTCACTCGGAACAGATCTATAATTCACCCCTCCACTTT | CASHSEQIYNSPLHF
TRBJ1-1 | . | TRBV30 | TGTGCCTGGGGTTCAGTCAGTATGAACACTGAAGCTTTCTTT | CAWGSVSMNTEAFF
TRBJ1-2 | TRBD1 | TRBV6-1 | TGTGCCAGCAGTGAATTTGGGACAGGCGTCTATGGCTACACCTTC | CASSEFGTGVYGYTF
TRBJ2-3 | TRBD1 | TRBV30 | TGTGCCTGGACGACGTCGAGGGGGCGGGTACGCACAGATACGCAGTATTTT | CAWTTSRGRVRTDTQYF
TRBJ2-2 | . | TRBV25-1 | TGTGCCAGCAGTGAGACAGGGAGGATGGCCGGGGAGCTGTTTTTT | CASSETGRMAGELFF
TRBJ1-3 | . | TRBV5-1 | TGCGCCAGCTCCTTCGAGCGGGGAAACACCATATATTTT | CASSFERGNTIYF
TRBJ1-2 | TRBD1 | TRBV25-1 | TGTGCCAGCAGTGAATTTAACCCCCTACAGGGGGCGGATGGCTACACCTTC | CASSEFNPLQGADGYTF
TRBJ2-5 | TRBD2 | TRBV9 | TGTGCCAGCAGCGCCCCCTCCTCGGGGGGTCAAGAGACCCAGTACTTC | CASSAPSSGGQETQYF
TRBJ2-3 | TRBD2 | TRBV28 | TGTGCCAGCAGTTTAAGGCGGACTAGCGGGGGGGCTGCTGATACGCAGTATTTT | CASSLRRTSGGAADTQYF
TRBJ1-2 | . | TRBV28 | TGTGCCAGCAGTGGGAGCTATGGCTACACCTTC | CASSGSYGYTF
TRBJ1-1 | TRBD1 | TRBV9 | TGTGCCAGCAAGGGGACAGGACAATCGAACACTGAAGCTTTCTTT | CASKGTGQSNTEAFF
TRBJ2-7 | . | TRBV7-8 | TGTGCCAGCAGCTTAGCGGTTGGGCAGGGAAATTACGAGCAGTACTTC | CASSLAVGQGNYEQYF
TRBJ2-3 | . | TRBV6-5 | TGTGCCAGCAGTTACTCATTCGGGGTCTCAGATACGCAGTATTTT | CASSYSFGVSDTQYF
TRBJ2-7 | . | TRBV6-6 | TGTGCCACAGGGGAGGGGACCTACGAGCAGTACTTC | CATGEGTYEQYF
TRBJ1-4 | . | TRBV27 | TGTGCCAGCAGTTTATCCCCAGGGATGAATGAAAAACTGTTTTTT | CASSLSPGMNEKLFF
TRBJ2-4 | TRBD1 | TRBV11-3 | TGTGCCAGCAGTTGGACAGGGGTTGGCATTCAGTACTTC | CASSWTGVGIQYF
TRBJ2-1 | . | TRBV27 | TGTGCCAGCAGACCGCCCAGCTCCTACAATGAGCAGTTCTTC | CASRPPSSYNEQFF
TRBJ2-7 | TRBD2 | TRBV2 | TGTGCCAGCAGTGCCACCACGACTAGCGGACTAAAGGGGGAGCAGTACTTC | CASSATTTSGLKGEQYF
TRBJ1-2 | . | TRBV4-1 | TGCGCCAGCAGCCAAGAGGGGCTTCCGGGCTATGGCTACACCTTC | CASSQEGLPGYGYTF
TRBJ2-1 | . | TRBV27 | TGTGCCAGCAGTTTTAAGGTTAGCGGAGGCTCCGACAATGAGCAGTTCTTC | CASSFKVSGGSDNEQFF
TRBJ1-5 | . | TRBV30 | TGTGCCTGGAAAGGGGAAGGTATGGCCCAGCATTTT | CAWKGEGMAQHF
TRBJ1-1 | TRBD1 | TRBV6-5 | TGTGCCAGCAGTATAGGGACAGGGGATGTCGCTGAAGCTTTCTTT | CASSIGTGDVAEAFF
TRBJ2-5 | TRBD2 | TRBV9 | TGTGCCAGCAGCTTCCGACTAGCGGGAGACGGTGAGACCCAGTACTTC | CASSFRLAGDGETQYF
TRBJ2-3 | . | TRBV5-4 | TGTGCCAGCAGCTGGGGGCCCTACACAGATACGCAGTATTTT | CASSWGPYTDTQYF
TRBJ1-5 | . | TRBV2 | TGTGCCAGCAGTGGCCACAGGATTGGGGAGGGCAATCAGCCCCAGCATTTT | CASSGHRIGEGNQPQHF
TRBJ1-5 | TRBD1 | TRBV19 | TGTGCCAGTAGATCTTCCGGGACAGGGGTACCTTTCAATCAGCCCCAGCATTTT | CASRSSGTGVPFNQPQHF
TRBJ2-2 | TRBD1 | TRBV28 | TGTGCCAGCAGTCCCCGGACAGGGAACGGGGAGCTGTTTTTT | CASSPRTGNGELFF
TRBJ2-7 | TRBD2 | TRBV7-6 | TGTGCCAGCAGCCGGGGGGGAAAGGGGTACGAGCAGTACTTC | CASSRGGKGYEQYF
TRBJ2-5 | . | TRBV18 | TGTGCCAGCTCACCACGATCACTAGACAATTTGCAGACCCAGTACTTC | CASSPRSLDNLQTQYF
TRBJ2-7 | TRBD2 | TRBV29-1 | TGCAGCGCCCGTGGCGGGTCCGGGGGGAAGCAGTACTTC | CSARGGSGGKQYF
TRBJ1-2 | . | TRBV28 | TGTGCCATCCGACGGGGGGACTATGGCTACACCTTC | CAIRRGDYGYTF
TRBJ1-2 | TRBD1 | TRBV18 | TGTGCCAGCTCGGACAGGTCTAACTATGGCTACACCTTC | CASSDRSNYGYTF
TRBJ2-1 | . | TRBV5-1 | TGCGCCAGCGGGGAAGGGTGGAGGTCCTACAATGAGCAGTTCTTC | CASGEGWRSYNEQFF
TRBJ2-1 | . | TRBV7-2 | TGTGCCAGCAGCTGGAACTCGGGAAATGAGCAGTTCTTC | CASSWNSGNEQFF
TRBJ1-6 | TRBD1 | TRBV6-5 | TGTGCCAGTAGACAGGGGGAAAATTCACCCCTCCACTTT | CASRQGENSPLHF
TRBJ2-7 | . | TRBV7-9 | TGTGCCAGCAGCTTGAGGGAGAACTCCTACGAGCAGTACTTC | CASSLRENSYEQYF
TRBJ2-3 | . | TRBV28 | TGTGCCAGCACTACTGGTTCTAGGCTGGGGCAGTATTTT | CASTTGSRLGQYF
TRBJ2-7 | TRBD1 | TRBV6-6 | TGTGCCAGCAGTTACCGGACAGGGGGCAAGAGGGACGAGCAGTACTTC | CASSYRTGGKRDEQYF
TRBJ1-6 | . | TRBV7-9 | TGTGCCAGCAGCTTCGGGGGGCCCCTCCACTTT | CASSFGGPLHF
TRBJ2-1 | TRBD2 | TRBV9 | TGTGCCAGCAGCGTTGCCCTAGCGGGAGTTATGAATGAGCAGTTCTTC | CASSVALAGVMNEQFF
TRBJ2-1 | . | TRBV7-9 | TGTGCCAGCAGCCCTACTAGCCCGGGTGACAATGAGCAGTTCTTC | CASSPTSPGDNEQFF
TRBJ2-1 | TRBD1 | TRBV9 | TGTGCCAGCAGCGCCGACAGGGGGCGCCACAATGAGCAGTTCTTC | CASSADRGRHNEQFF
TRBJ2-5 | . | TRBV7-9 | TGTGCCAGCAGCTTACTCGAGGGAGTGGCGGCCCAGTACTTC | CASSLLEGVAAQYF
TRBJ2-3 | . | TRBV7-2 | TGTGCCAGCAGCCGGAGGGCCAGCACAGATACGCAGTATTTT | CASSRRASTDTQYF
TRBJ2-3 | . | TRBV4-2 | TGTGCCAGCAGCCAAGTGGCAGGGGTGGGAGATACGCAGTATTTT | CASSQVAGVGDTQYF